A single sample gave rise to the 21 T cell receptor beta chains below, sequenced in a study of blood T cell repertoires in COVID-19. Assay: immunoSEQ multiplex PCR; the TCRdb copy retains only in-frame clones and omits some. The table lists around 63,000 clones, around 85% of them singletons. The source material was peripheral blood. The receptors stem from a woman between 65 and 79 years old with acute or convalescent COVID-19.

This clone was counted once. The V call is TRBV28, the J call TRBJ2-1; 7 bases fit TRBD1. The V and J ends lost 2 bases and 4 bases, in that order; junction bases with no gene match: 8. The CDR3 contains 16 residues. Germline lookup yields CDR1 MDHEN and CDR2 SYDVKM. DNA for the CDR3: TGTGCCAGCAGTTTAGCTGAGGTCAGGGGGTACAATGAGCAGTTCTTC. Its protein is CASSLAEVRGYNEQFF.

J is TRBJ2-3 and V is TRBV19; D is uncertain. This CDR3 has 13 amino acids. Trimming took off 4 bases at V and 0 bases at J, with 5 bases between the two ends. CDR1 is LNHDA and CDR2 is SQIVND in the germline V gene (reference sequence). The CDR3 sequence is CASSRASTDTQYF. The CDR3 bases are TGTGCCAGTAGTAGGGCGAGCACAGATACGCAGTATTTT.

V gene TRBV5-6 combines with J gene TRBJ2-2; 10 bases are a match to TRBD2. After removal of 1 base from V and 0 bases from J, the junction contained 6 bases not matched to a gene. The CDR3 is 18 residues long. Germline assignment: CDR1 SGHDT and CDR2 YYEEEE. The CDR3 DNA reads TGTGCCAGCAGCTTGAGGGGTAGCGGGGGGTCGAACACCGGGGAGCTGTTTTTT. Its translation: CASSLRGSGGSNTGELFF.

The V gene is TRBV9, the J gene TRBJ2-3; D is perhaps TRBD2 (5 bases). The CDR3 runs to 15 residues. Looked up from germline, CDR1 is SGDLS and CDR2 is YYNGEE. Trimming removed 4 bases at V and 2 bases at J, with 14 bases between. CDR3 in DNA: TGTGCCAGCAGCTTAAGACTAAATCCCACAGATACGCAGTATTTT. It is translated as CASSLRLNPTDTQYF.

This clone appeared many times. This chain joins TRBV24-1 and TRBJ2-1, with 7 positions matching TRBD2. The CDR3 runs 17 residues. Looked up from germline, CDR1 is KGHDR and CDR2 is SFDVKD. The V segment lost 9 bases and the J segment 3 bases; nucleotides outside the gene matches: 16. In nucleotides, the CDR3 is TGTGCCACCTCACCACGGGGGGAAACGGGTAACTACAATGAGCAGTTCTTC. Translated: CATSPRGETGNYNEQFF.

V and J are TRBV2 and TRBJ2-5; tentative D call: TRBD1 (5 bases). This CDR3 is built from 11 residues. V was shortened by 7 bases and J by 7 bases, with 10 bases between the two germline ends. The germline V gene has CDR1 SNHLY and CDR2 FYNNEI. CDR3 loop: CASNLRGTQYF. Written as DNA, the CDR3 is TGTGCCAGCAACTTAAGGGGGACCCAGTACTTC.

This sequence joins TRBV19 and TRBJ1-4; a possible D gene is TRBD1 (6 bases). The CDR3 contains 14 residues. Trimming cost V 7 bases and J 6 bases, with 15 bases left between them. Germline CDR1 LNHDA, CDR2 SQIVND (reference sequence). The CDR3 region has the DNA TGTGCCAGTAATAACAGGGCCGGGGATGAAAAACTGTTTTTT. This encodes CASNNRAGDEKLFF.

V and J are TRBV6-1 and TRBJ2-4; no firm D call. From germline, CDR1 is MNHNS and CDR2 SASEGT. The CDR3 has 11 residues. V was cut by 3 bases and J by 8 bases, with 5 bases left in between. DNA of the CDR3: TGTGCCAGCAGTGATCCCGACATTCAGTACTTC. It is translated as CASSDPDIQYF.

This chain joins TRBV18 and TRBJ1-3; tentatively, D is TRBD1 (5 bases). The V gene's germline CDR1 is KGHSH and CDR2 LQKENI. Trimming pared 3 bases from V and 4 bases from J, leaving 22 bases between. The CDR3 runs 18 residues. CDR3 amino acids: CASSPPLWQGQEGNTIYF. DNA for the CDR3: TGTGCCAGCTCACCCCCTCTTTGGCAGGGCCAAGAGGGAAACACCATATATTTT.

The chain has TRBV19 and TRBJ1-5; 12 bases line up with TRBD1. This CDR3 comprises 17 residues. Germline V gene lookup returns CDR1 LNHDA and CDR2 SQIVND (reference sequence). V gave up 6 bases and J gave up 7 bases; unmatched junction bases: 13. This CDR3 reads CASRPPGQGASRQPQHF. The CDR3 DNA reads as TGTGCCAGTAGACCTCCGGGACAGGGGGCCTCCCGGCAGCCCCAGCATTTT.

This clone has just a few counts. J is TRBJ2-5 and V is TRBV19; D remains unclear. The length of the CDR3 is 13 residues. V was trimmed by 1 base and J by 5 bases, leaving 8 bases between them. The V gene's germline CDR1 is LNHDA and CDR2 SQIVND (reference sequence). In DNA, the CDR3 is TGTGCCAGTAGTATAGTCCTAGTGGAGACCCAGTACTTC. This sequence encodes CASSIVLVETQYF. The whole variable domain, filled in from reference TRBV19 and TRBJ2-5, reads DGGITQSPKYLFRKEGQNVTLSCEQNLNHDAMYWYRQDPGQGLRLIYYSQIVNDFQKGDIAEGYSVSREKKESFPLTVTSAQKNPTAFYLCASSIVLVETQYFGPGTRLLVL.

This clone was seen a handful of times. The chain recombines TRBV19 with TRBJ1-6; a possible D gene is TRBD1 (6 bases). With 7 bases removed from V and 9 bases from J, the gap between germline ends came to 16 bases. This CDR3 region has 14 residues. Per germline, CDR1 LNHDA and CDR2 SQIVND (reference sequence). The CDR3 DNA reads TGTGCCAGTACCCCCTCGCAGGGGCGTTCACCCCTCCACTTT. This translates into CASTPSQGRSPLHF.

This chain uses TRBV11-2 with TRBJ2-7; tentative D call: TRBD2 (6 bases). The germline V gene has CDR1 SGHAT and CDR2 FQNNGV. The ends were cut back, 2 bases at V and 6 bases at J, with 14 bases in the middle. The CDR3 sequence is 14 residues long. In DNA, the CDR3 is TGTGCCAGCAGCTTAAATGGAGGGTTCGGCGAGCAGTACTTC. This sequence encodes CASSLNGGFGEQYF. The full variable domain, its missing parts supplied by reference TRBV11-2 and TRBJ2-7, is EAGVAQSPRYKIIEKRQSVAFWCNPISGHATLYWYQQILGQGPKLLIQFQNNGVVDDSQLPKDRFSAERLKGVDSTLKIQPAKLEDSAVYLCASSLNGGFGEQYFGPGTRLTVT.

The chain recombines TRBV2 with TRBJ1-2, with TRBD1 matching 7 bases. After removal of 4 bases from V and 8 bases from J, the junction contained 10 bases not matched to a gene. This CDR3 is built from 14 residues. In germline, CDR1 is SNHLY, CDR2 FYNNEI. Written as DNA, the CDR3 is TGTGCCAGCAGTGTCCCCTTCGACAGGGCCGGCTACACCTTC. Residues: CASSVPFDRAGYTF.

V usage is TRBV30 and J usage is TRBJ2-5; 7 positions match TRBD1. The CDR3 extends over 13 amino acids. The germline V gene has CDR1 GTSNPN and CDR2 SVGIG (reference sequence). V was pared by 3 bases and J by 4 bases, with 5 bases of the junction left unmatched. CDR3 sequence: CAWSVAGGETQYF. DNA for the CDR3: TGTGCCTGGAGCGTTGCAGGGGGAGAGACCCAGTACTTC. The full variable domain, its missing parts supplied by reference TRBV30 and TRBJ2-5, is SQTIHQWPATLVQPVGSPLSLECTVEGTSNPNLYWYRQAAGRGLQLLFYSVGIGQISSEVPQNLSASRPQDRQFILSSKKLLLSDSGFYLCAWSVAGGETQYFGPGTRLLVL.

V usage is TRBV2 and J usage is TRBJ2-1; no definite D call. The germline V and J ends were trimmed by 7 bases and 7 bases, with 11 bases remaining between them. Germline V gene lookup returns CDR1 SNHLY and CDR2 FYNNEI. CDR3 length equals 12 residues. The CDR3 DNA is TGTGCCAGCAATCCCCAGAGGAATGAGCAGTTCTTC. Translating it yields CASNPQRNEQFF.

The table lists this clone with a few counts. The CDR3 region is CASSQEAGGLQETQYF. The CDR3 nucleotides are TGTGCCAGCAGCCAAGAAGCGGGGGGTCTACAAGAGACCCAGTACTTC. The V and J genes are TRBV4-2 and TRBJ2-5, with 9 bases matching TRBD2. The V segment lost 0 bases and the J segment 2 bases; nucleotides outside the gene matches: 4. There are 16 residues in the CDR3. Germline V gene lookup returns CDR1 LGHNA and CDR2 YNFKEQ.

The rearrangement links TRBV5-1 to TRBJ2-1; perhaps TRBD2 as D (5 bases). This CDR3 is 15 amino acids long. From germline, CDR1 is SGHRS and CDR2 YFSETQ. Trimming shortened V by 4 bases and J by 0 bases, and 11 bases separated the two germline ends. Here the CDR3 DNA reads TGCGCCAGCAGCCCCCGAACTAGCTCCTACAATGAGCAGTTCTTC. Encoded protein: CASSPRTSSYNEQFF.

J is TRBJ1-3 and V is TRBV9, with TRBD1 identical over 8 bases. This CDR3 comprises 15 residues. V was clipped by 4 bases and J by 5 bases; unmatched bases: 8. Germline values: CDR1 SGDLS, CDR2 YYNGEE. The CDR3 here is CASSSGTGNRNTIYF. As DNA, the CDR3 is TGTGCCAGCAGCTCCGGGACAGGTAACCGAAACACCATATATTTT.

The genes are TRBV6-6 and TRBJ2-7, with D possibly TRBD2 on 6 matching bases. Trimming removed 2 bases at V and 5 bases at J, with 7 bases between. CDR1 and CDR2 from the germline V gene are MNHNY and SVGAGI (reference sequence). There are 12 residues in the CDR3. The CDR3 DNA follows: TGTGCCAGCAGTTACGGGGAGGACGAGCAGTACTTC. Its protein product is CASSYGEDEQYF.

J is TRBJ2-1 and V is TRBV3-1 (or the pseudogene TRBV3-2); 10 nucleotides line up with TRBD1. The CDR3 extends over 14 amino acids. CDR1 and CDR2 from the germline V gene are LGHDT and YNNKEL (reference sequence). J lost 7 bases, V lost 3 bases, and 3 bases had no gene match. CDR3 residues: CASSHGTGVNEQFF. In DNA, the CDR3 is TGTGCCAGCAGCCACGGGACAGGGGTAAATGAGCAGTTCTTC.